These 16 T cell receptor beta chains originate from one sample sequenced in a study of T-cell reconstitution after alpha-beta-depleted transplantation in children. TCRbeta library construction was performed incorporating unique molecular identifiers. A single record per CDR3 protein comes from TCRdb applying MiXCR to the PCR reads. This table has 500,000 to 750,000 distinct CDR3 sequences, about a quarter appearing once. Sequencing used PBMCs, obtained before TCRalphabeta/CD19-depleted stem cell transplant. The receptors here all came from a boy in the first two years of life with Wiskott-Aldrich syndrome, due to receive a stem cell transplant.

There are many counts of this clonotype. Written as DNA, the CDR3 is TGTGCCAGCAGCATACGACTAGCGGGACTTACCCGAAACACCGGGGAGCTGTTTTTT. Amino acid sequence: CASSIRLAGLTRNTGELFF. This chain uses TRBV4-2 with TRBJ2-2; 11 positions match TRBD2. The length of the CDR3 is 19 residues. The V gene's germline CDR1 is LGHNA and CDR2 YNFKEQ. The V segment lost 5 bases and the J segment 2 bases; nucleotides outside the gene matches: 13.

The V call is TRBV5-1, the J call TRBJ2-2; TRBD2 matches at 9 bases. CDR3 length equals 18 residues. CDR1 is SGHRS and CDR2 is YFSETQ in the germline V gene. Trimming removed 0 bases from V and 0 bases from J; junction bases left unmatched: 6. DNA of the CDR3: TGCGCCAGCAGCTTGGGCCTAGCGGGGTTCGCGAACACCGGGGAGCTGTTTTTT. It yields the protein CASSLGLAGFANTGELFF. The full variable domain, with the rest looked up from reference TRBV5-1 and TRBJ2-2, is KAGVTQTPRYLIKTRGQQVTLSCSPISGHRSVSWYQQTPGQGLQFLFEYFSETQRNKGNFPGRFSGRQFSNSRSEMNVSTLELGDSALYLCASSLGLAGFANTGELFFGEGSRLTVL.

This clonotype was counted between two and nine times. The rearrangement links TRBV28 to TRBJ2-6; D may be TRBD1 (5 bases). CDR1 and CDR2 from the germline V gene are MDHEN and SYDVKM. The CDR3 runs to 12 residues. V lost 6 bases and J 11 bases, leaving 11 bases between the germline ends. CDR3 sequence: CASSPPGYVLTF. DNA of the CDR3: TGTGCCAGCAGCCCCCCAGGGTACGTCCTGACTTTC.

The chain's CDR3 is CASRLLRNTGELFF. The CDR3 nucleotides read TGTGCCAGCAGATTACTTAGGAACACCGGGGAGCTGTTTTTT. The chain employs TRBV7-3 and TRBJ2-2; D gene unclear. CDR3 length equals 14 residues. V dropped 6 bases and J dropped 1 base, with 9 bases sitting between them. CDR1 SGHTA and CDR2 FQGTGA come from the germline V gene.

The CDR3 DNA reads TGCGCCAGCAGCTTGGACGGGGGACTTCGGGAGCAGTACTTC. This sequence encodes CASSLDGGLREQYF. The chain joins TRBV5-1 to TRBJ2-7, with D possibly being TRBD2 (6 bases). The germline V gene encodes CDR1 SGHRS and CDR2 YFSETQ. This CDR3 comprises 14 residues. V was shortened by 0 bases and J by 7 bases, with 14 bases between the two germline ends.

The table lists this clonotype with a few counts. The chain combines TRBV11-2 with TRBJ2-1; tentatively, D is TRBD1 or TRBD2 (5 bases each). V was shortened by 1 base and J by 5 bases, with 12 bases between the two germline ends. CDR3 length equals 15 residues. CDR1 is SGHAT and CDR2 is FQNNGV in the germline V gene. The CDR3 region has the DNA TGTGCCAGCAGCTTAGGGCCTAGGGGAGACAATGAGCAGTTCTTC. This encodes CASSLGPRGDNEQFF.

The rearrangement links TRBV28 to TRBJ2-7; D is undetermined. CDR1 and CDR2 (germline): MDHEN, SYDVKM. The ends were cut back, 2 bases at V and 3 bases at J, with 8 bases in the middle. The CDR3 extends over 13 amino acids. The CDR3 region has the DNA TGTGCCAGCAGTTTAATTCGAGGCTACGAGCAGTACTTC. This codes for CASSLIRGYEQYF.

V is TRBV7-9 and J is TRBJ2-7; unclear D gene. The CDR3 runs to 13 residues. Germline lookup yields CDR1 SEHNR and CDR2 FQNEAQ (reference sequence). V lost 6 bases and J lost 3, with 12 bases in between. CDR3 nucleotide sequence: TGTGCCAGCAGTTGGAGACCTTTCTACGAGCAGTACTTC. Translating gives CASSWRPFYEQYF.

The chain joins TRBV27 to TRBJ1-2, with TRBD1 matching over 8 bases. Trimming removed 3 bases from V and 3 bases from J; junction bases left unmatched: 3. Germline-derived CDR1 and CDR2 are MNHEY and SMNVEV (reference sequence). The CDR3 spans 14 residues. CDR3 residues: CASSFRRGHYGYTF. CDR3 DNA: TGTGCCAGCAGTTTCCGCAGGGGGCACTATGGCTACACCTTC.

This chain links TRBV12-3 or TRBV12-4 with TRBJ2-3; 10 bases line up with TRBD1. CDR3 length equals 14 residues. V lost 7 bases, J lost 5 bases, and 6 bases stayed unmatched. CDR3: CASNDRGRGDTQYF. The CDR3 DNA reads as TGTGCCAGCAACGACAGGGGGCGCGGAGATACGCAGTATTTT.

The chain joins TRBV6-1 to TRBJ2-3; no reliable D call. From germline, CDR1 is MNHNS and CDR2 SASEGT. Trimming shortened V by 8 bases and J by 1 base, and 16 bases separated the two germline ends. The CDR3 loop spans 15 amino acids. The CDR3 here is CASSSLGDRTDTQYF. As DNA, the CDR3 is TGTGCCAGCTCTTCCCTTGGGGATCGCACAGATACGCAGTATTTT.

This chain uses TRBV15 with TRBJ2-7, with D uncertain. In germline, CDR1 is LNHNV, CDR2 YYDKDF (reference sequence). V lost 0 bases and J 5 bases, leaving 8 bases between the germline ends. This CDR3 is 13 amino acids long. CDR3 DNA: TGTGCCACCAGCAGAGATTTCCGCAACGAGCAGTACTTC. Its translation is CATSRDFRNEQYF.

As for this clonotype: A read error may produce the germline difference seen at one junction end. The chain links TRBV7-9 to TRBJ2-3; 14 bases map to TRBD2. CDR1 is SEHNR, CDR2 FQNEAQ, per germline (reference sequence). The CDR3 spans 17 residues. CDR3 loop: CSSSLGGLAGGTDTQYF. In nucleotides, the CDR3 is TGTTCCAGCAGCTTAGGGGGACTAGCGGGAGGCACAGATACGCAGTATTTT.

This clonotype was found a few times. J is TRBJ2-2 and V is TRBV20-1; D is uncertain. This CDR3 region has 11 residues. V was cut by 0 bases and J by 7 bases, with 3 bases left in between. Germline V gene data show CDR1 as DFQATT and CDR2 as SNEGSKA (reference sequence). The CDR3 nucleotides are TGCAGTGCTAGAGAGGGCGGGGAGCTGTTTTTT. This encodes CSAREGGELFF.

In its sample, this clonotype was seen a few times. CDR3 nucleotide sequence: TGTGCCAGCAAGCGCGACTCCACAGATACGCAGTATTTT. This sequence encodes CASKRDSTDTQYF. This chain connects TRBV2 to TRBJ2-3; D is undetermined. CDR1 and CDR2 (germline): SNHLY, FYNNEI. The CDR3 covers 13 residues. V was cut by 7 bases and J by 2 bases, with 10 bases left in between.

This clonotype was observed a few times. The V and J genes are TRBV5-1 and TRBJ1-1; no clear D. The CDR3 sequence is 15 residues long. CDR1 is SGHRS and CDR2 is YFSETQ in the germline V gene. The V gene lost 0 bases and the J gene lost 1 base, with 10 bases spanning the gap. For the CDR3, the DNA is TGCGCCAGCAGCTTGGTGGACTTTGGGAACACTGAAGCTTTCTTT. Translation gives CASSLVDFGNTEAFF.